This T cell receptor (beta chain) came from a study of beta chain features in type 1 diabetes. Germline trimming cut 6 bases from V and 4 bases from J; bases unmatched to any gene: 6. Germline CDR1 and CDR2: ENHRY and SYGVKD. The CDR3 spans 14 residues. As every portion of the isolated RNA was reverse transcribed, the sequencing read expressed TCRB transcripts. Repertoires were generated with immunoSEQ multiplex PCR, while TCRdb's copy carries only in-frame clones and drops some. The data show around 19,000 clones, with about 53% seen just once and around 0.45% held by the top ten. The chain links TRBV10-3 to TRBJ2-7; TRBD1 aligns across 10 bases. Sample: stem cell memory CD4+ T cells from blood. This TCR was sampled from a man aged 18 to 35 in good health. The CDR3 protein is CAIRGDRGGYEQYF. In DNA, the CDR3 is TGTGCCATCAGGGGGGACAGGGGAGGGTACGAGCAGTACTTC.